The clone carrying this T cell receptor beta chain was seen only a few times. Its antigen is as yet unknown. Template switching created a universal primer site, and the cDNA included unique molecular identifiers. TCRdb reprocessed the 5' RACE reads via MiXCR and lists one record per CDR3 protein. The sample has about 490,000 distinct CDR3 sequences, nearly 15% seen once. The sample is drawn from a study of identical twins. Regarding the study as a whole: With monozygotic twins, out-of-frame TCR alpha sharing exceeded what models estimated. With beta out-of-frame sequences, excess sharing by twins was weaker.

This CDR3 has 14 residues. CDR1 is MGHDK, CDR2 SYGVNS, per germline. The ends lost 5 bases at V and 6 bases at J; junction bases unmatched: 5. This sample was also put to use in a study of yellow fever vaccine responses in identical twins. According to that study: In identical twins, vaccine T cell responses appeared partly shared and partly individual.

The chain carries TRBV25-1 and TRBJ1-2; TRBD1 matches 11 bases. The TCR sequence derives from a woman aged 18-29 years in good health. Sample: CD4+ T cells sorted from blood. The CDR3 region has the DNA TGTGCCAGCAGTCCAGGACAGGGGGCCCATGGCTACACCTTC. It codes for CASSPGQGAHGYTF.